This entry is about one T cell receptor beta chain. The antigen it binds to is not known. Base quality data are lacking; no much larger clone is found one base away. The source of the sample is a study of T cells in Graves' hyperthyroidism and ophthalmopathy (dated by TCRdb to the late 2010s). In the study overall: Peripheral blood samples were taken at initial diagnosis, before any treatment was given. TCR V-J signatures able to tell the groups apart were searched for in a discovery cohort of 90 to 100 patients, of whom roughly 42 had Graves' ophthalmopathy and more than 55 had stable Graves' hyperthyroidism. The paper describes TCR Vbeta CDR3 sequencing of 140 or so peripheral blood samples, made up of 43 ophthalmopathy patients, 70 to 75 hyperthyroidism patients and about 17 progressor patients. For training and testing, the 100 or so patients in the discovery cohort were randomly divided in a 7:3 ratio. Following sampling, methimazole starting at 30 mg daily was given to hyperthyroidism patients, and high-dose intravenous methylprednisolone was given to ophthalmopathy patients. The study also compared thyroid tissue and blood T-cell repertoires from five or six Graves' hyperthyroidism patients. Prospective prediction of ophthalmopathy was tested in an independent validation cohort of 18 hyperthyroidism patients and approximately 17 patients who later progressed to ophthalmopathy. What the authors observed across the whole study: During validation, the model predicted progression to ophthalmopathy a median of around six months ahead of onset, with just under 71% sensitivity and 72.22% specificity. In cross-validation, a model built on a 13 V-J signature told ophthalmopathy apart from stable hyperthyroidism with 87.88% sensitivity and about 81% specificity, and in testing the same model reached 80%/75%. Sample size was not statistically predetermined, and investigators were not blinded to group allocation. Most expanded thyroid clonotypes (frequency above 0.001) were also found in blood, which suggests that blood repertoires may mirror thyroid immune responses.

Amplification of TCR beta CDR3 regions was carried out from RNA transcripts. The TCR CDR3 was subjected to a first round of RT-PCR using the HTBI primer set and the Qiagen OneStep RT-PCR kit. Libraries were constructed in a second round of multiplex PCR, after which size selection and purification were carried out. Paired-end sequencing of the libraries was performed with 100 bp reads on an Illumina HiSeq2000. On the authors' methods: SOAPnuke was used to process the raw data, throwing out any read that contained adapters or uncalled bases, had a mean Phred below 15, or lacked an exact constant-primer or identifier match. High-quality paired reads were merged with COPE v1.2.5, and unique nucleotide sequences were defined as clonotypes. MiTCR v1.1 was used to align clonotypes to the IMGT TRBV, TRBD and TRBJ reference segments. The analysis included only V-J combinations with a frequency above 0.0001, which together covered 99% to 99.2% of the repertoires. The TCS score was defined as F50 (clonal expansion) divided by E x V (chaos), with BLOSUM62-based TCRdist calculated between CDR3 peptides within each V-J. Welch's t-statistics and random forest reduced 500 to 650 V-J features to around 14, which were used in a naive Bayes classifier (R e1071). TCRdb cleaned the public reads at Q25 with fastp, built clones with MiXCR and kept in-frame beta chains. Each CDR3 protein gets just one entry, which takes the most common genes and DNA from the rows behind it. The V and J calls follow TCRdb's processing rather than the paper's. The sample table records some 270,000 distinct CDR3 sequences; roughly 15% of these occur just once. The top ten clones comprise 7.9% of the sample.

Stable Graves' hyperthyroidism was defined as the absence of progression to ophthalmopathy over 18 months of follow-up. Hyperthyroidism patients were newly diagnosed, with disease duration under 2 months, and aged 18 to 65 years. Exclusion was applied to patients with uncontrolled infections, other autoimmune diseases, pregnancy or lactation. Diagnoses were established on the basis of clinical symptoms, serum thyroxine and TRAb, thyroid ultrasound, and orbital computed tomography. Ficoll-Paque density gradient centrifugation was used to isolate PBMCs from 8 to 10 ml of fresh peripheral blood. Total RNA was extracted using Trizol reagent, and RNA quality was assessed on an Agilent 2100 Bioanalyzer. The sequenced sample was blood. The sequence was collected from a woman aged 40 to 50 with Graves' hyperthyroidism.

The CDR3 reads CAARTSGSSDNEQFF. The nucleotides are TGTGCCGCTCGGACTAGCGGGAGTTCCGACAATGAGCAGTTCTTC. Recombination connected TRBV18 to TRBJ2-1; 13 bases in between match TRBD2. V lost 11 bases and J lost 5 bases, and the count of bases not matched to a germline gene is 9. CDR1 and CDR2 were assigned from the germline V gene as KGHSH and LQKENI. The CDR3 contains 15 residues, cysteine and phenylalanine counted. Only the CDR3 DNA stays, 45 bases, in frame from base 1.